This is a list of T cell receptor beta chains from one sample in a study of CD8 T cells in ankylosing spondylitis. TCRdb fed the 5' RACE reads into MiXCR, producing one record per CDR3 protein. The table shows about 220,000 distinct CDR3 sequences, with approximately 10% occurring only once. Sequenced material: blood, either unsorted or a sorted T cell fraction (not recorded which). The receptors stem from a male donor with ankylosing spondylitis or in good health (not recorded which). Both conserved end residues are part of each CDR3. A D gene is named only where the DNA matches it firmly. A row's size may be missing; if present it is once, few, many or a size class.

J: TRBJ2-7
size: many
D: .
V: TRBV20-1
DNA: TGCAGTGCTAGAGACAGGGCTCGACACGAGCAGTACTTC
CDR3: CSARDRARHEQYF

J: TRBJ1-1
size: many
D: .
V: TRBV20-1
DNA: TGCAGTGCTAGCGCAGAGGGACGGACGAACACTGAAGCTTTCTTT
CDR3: CSASAEGRTNTEAFF

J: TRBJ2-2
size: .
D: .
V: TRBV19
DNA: TGTGCCAGTAGTATGGGTTACAGGGACACCGGGGAGCTGTTTTTT
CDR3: CASSMGYRDTGELFF

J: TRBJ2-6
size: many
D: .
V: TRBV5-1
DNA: TGCGCCAGCAGCTTGGATGGGGGGATCGCCCTTGGGGCCAACGTCCTGACTTTC
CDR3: CASSLDGGIALGANVLTF

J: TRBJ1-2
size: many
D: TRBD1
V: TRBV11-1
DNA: TGTGCCAGCAGCGCTTTCAGGGGGAGCTATGGCTACACCTTC
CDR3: CASSAFRGSYGYTF

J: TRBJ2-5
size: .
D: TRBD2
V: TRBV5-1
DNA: TGCGCCAGCAGCTTGGCTAGCGGGGATGAAGAGACCCAGTACTTC
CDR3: CASSLASGDEETQYF

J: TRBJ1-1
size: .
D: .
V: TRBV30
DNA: TGTGCCTGGCGAGAAAAGACTGAAGCTTTCTTT
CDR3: CAWREKTEAFF

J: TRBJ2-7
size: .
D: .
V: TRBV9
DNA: TGTGCCAGCAGCGTAGTGGGAAGAGGGGAGCAGTACTTC
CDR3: CASSVVGRGEQYF

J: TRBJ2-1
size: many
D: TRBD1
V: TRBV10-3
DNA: TGTGCCATCAGTGAACAGGGGAACTACAATGAGCAGTTCTTC
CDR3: CAISEQGNYNEQFF

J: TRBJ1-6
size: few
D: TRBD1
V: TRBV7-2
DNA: TGTGCCAGCAGCGCTCGACAGGGTGCCTATAATTCACCCCTCCACTTT
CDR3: CASSARQGAYNSPLHF

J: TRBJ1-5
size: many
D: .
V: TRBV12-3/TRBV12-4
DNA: TGTGCCAGCAGTCCTCAGGGGTACAATCAGCCCCAGCATTTT
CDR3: CASSPQGYNQPQHF